A single T cell receptor (beta chain) is shown here with its context. Its antigen is unidentified. This entry belongs to a study of CD8+CD57+ T cells in acquired aplastic anemia. Findings and caveats of the study: Patients shared under 30 CD8+ CDR3 sequences with controls.

Before being chosen for sequencing, patients had shown CD8+CD57+ cell expansion by flow cytometry. Every one of the patients had aplastic anemia (severe, acquired). According to the study, genomic DNA was the template for TCR beta VDJ and CDR3 profiling. TCRdb redid the calling of the reads with MiXCR, one entry per CDR3 protein. The sample lists over 250,000 distinct CDR3 sequences; around three fifths were seen once. The sequencing sample was made of sorted CD4+, CD8+, or CD8+CD57+ T cells (not recorded which) from PBMCs. This receptor was obtained from a human donor with aplastic anemia.

The CDR3 region has the DNA TGTGCCAGCAGTGAAGGGCCACTTAACAATGAGCAGTTCTTC. Protein product: CASSEGPLNNEQFF. The rearrangement uses TRBV6-5 and TRBJ2-1; D is unresolved. Germline CDR1 MNHEY, CDR2 SVGAGI. Trimming removed 5 bases at V and 5 bases at J, with 13 bases between. CDR3 size: 14 residues.